This entry features one T cell receptor beta chain sequence. These data belong to a study of blood T cells in healthy people across ages. Germline V CDR1 and CDR2: SGHTA, FQGNSA. V dropped 1 base and J dropped 2; count of bases not matched to a gene: 13. This CDR3 region has 18 residues. A second PCR, run for about 7 to 11 cycles, used a sample-barcoded 5' primer plus a J-beta primer mix. TCRdb passed the 5' RACE reads through MiXCR, listing each CDR3 protein once. Found here are more than 700,000 distinct CDR3 sequences, approximately 53% of them singletons; the top ten hold roughly 37%. The V and J genes are TRBV7-2 and TRBJ1-2; TRBD1 aligns across 7 bases. Sequencing was carried out using blood. The receptor's source is a man older than 75 in good health. CDR3: CASSLGQSLGGLNYGYTF. The CDR3 region has the DNA TGTGCCAGCAGCTTAGGCCAAAGTTTAGGGGGCCTAAACTATGGCTACACCTTC.